This T cell receptor (beta chain) is from a study of cytomegalovirus exposure and HLA in healthy donors. Study findings and constraints: High sensitivity and specificity were reportedly achieved when the classifier diagnosed cytomegalovirus status.

Trimming left V 5 bases short and J 0 bases short, with 16 bases between. CDR1 SEHNR and CDR2 FQNEAQ come from the germline V gene (reference sequence). This CDR3 spans 16 amino acids. Concerning this clone itself: Its antigen is undetermined.

The PCR made use of 60 Vbeta and 13 Jbeta primers. Measured with immunoSEQ multiplex PCR; TCRdb has only the in-frame clones, and not every one. This sample contains around 110,000 clones. J is TRBJ1-2 and V is TRBV7-9; maybe TRBD1 (6 bases). This receptor was obtained from a man between 25 and 39 years old in good health and CMV-seronegative. The specimen sequenced was PBMCs. The CDR3 here is CASSRPTGTSNYGYTF. The CDR3 nucleotides read TGTGCCAGCAGCCGACCCACAGGGACCTCTAACTATGGCTACACCTTC.